The next 14 T cell receptor beta chains were all read from a single sample in a study of shared clonotypes between healthy human individuals. TCRdb's copy holds only in-frame clones and misses some; the assay was immunoSEQ multiplex PCR. The sample carries over a million clones, about 98.5% recorded once. Sequencing used naive CD4+ T cells sorted from blood. Subset given: CD45RA+ positively selected. The origin of the receptors is a man younger than 40 in good health.

The chain links TRBV5-1 to TRBJ1-2, with TRBD1 matching over 8 bases. CDR3 size: 14 residues. CDR1 is SGHRS, CDR2 YFSETQ, per germline. V dropped 0 bases and J dropped 7; count of bases not matched to a gene: 5. CDR3 residues: CASSLGQGSSGYTF. CDR3 DNA: TGCGCCAGCAGCTTGGGACAGGGGAGTTCTGGCTACACCTTC.

V and J are TRBV7-2 and TRBJ2-7; D perhaps matches TRBD1 (5 bases). The ends were cut back, 2 bases at V and 2 bases at J, with 10 bases in the middle. The CDR3 runs 14 residues. Germline assignment: CDR1 SGHTA and CDR2 FQGNSA. CDR3 DNA: TGTGCCAGCAGCTTACTCCTGGGGCCCTACGAGCAGTACTTC. Amino acid sequence: CASSLLLGPYEQYF.

V is TRBV10-2 and J is TRBJ2-1; D remains unclear. CDR1 is WSHSY and CDR2 is SAAADI in the germline V gene. V dropped 5 bases and J dropped 2 bases, with 4 bases sitting between them. The CDR3 extends over 12 amino acids. CDR3 protein: CASSTPYNEQFF. The CDR3 coding sequence is TGCGCCAGCAGTACCCCCTACAATGAGCAGTTCTTC.

The chain has TRBV2 and TRBJ2-1; tentatively, D is TRBD2 (5 bases). Germline CDR1 reads SNHLY; CDR2 reads FYNNEI. The V gene lost 3 bases and the J gene lost 14 bases, with 32 bases spanning the gap. The CDR3 runs to 18 residues. The CDR3: CASSDPRRTGKKNRWEFF. In nucleotides, the CDR3 is TGTGCCAGCAGTGACCCCAGGAGAACCGGGAAAAAAAACCGGTGGGAGTTCTTC.

The chain combines TRBV10-3 with TRBJ2-7; no clear D. CDR1 and CDR2 from the germline V gene are ENHRY and SYGVKD. The V gene lost 0 bases and the J gene lost 4 bases, with 7 bases spanning the gap. The CDR3 is 13 residues long. In nucleotides, the CDR3 is TGTGCCATCAGTGAGTCCACCACTTACGAGCAGTACTTC. Protein product: CAISESTTYEQYF.

The rearrangement joins TRBV9 to TRBJ1-3; D gene uncertain. The CDR3 contains 15 residues. Per germline, CDR1 SGDLS and CDR2 YYNGEE. The germline V and J ends were trimmed by 1 base and 0 bases, with 8 bases remaining between them. DNA of the CDR3: TGTGCCAGCAGCGTAAGCGAAGACTCTGGAAACACCATATATTTT. As protein: CASSVSEDSGNTIYF.

The chain employs TRBV7-3 and TRBJ2-2; perhaps TRBD1 as D (6 bases). The CDR3 is 14 residues long. Trimming removed 5 bases from V and 2 bases from J, with 9 bases in between. CDR1 and CDR2 (germline): SGHTA, FQGTGA. In DNA, the CDR3 is TGTGCCAGCAGCACACAGGGAAACACCGGGGAGCTGTTTTTT. It codes for CASSTQGNTGELFF. Based on the CDR3 plus reference TRBV7-3 and TRBJ2-2, the full variable domain is GAGVSQTPSNKVTEKGKYVELRCDPISGHTALYWYRQSLGQGPEFLIYFQGTGAADDSGLPNDRFFAVRPEGSVSTLKIQRTERGDSAVYLCASSTQGNTGELFFGEGSRLTVL.

On this clone itself: One end of the junction does not line up with germline, which may come from a read error. V and J are TRBV29-1 and TRBJ2-2; TRBD2 might be the D (5 bases). The CDR3 is made up of 14 amino acids. Per the germline V gene, CDR1 is SQVTM and CDR2 is ANQGSEA. CDR3 region: CSISNIANTGELFF. The CDR3 nucleotides read TGCAGCATTTCAAATATAGCGAATACCGGGGAGCTGTTTTTT.

The gene calls are TRBV11-3 and TRBJ1-1, with 7 bases fitting TRBD1. This CDR3 region has 15 residues. From germline, CDR1 is SGHNT and CDR2 YENEEA. V shed 1 base, J shed 7 bases, and the junction held 9 bases outside the gene matches. The CDR3 protein is CASSLGQGSSGEAFF. CDR3 nucleotide sequence: TGTGCCAGCAGCTTAGGACAGGGAAGCTCGGGTGAAGCTTTCTTT.

The genes are TRBV27 and TRBJ2-2, with 7 bases identical to TRBD2. The germline gives CDR1 MNHEY, CDR2 SMNVEV (reference sequence). The CDR3 is 15 amino acids. V was pared by 6 bases and J by 1 base, with 5 bases of the junction left unmatched. In nucleotides, the CDR3 is TGTGCCAGCAGGGTAGCGGGTGTGAACACCGGGGAGCTGTTTTTT. The encoded protein is CASRVAGVNTGELFF.

The CDR3 region is CASSVSGIYGYTF. CDR3 in DNA: TGTGCCAGCAGCGTTAGCGGAATCTATGGCTACACCTTC. J is TRBJ1-2 and V is TRBV9; no definite D call. The CDR3 runs 13 residues. V lost 2 bases and J lost 4, with 9 bases in between. CDR1 and CDR2 (germline): SGDLS, YYNGEE.

The gene calls are TRBV4-3 and TRBJ2-1, with no clear D. Germline CDR1 is LGHNA and CDR2 is YSLEER. V was shortened by 0 bases and J by 5 bases, with 8 bases between the two germline ends. There are 14 residues in the CDR3. The CDR3 reads CASSQDLRDNEQFF. The CDR3 nucleotides are TGCGCCAGCAGCCAAGATCTTCGGGACAATGAGCAGTTCTTC.

This clone was observed once. V and J are TRBV5-4 and TRBJ2-7, with 9 bases lining up with TRBD2. The CDR3 consists of 19 residues. Germline lookup yields CDR1 SGHNT and CDR2 YYREEE (reference sequence). V was pared by 0 bases and J by 0 bases, with 13 bases of the junction left unmatched. The CDR3 here is CASSLGGRLAEPSSYEQYF. CDR3 in DNA: TGTGCCAGCAGCTTGGGGGGCCGACTAGCGGAGCCGAGCTCCTACGAGCAGTACTTC.

This chain connects TRBV29-1 to TRBJ2-4, with D perhaps matching TRBD1 (6 bases). The V and J ends lost 3 bases and 13 bases respectively, with 13 bases between them. Germline lookup yields CDR1 SQVTM and CDR2 ANQGSEA. This CDR3 spans 11 amino acids. The CDR3 coding sequence is TGCAGCGTTGATTTTACAGGGAAACAGTACTTC. This codes for CSVDFTGKQYF.